The 2 T cell receptor beta chains reported below all come from one sample, sequenced in a study of chemoradiotherapy in HPV16-positive cancers. Only in-frame clones appear in the TCRdb table, and some are missing; sequencing was by immunoSEQ multiplex PCR. The data hold about 9,200 clones, with roughly four fifths observed a single time. The material was tumor tissue, obtained from a patient who underwent chemoradiotherapy. These receptors were taken from a human donor with HPV-associated anogenital cancer.

V and J are TRBV29-1 and TRBJ2-7; D ambiguous. Germline CDR1 reads SQVTM; CDR2 reads ANQGSEA. This CDR3 spans 13 amino acids. The V end was cut by 1 base, the J end by 3 bases, with 10 bases between. This CDR3 reads CSVEVGSSYEQYF. In DNA form, the CDR3 reads TGCAGCGTTGAAGTAGGCAGCAGCTACGAGCAGTACTTC.

This CDR3 is CASSLAGTGGESYEQYF. The CDR3 bases are TGTGCCAGCAGTCTAGCCGGGACAGGGGGCGAATCCTACGAGCAGTACTTC. The chain uses TRBV7-9 and TRBJ2-7; 12 bases match TRBD1. J gave up 1 base and V 6 bases, and 10 bases lay outside the gene matches. Germline lookup yields CDR1 SEHNR and CDR2 FQNEAQ (reference sequence). The length of the CDR3 is 17 residues.